The rows below give T cell receptor beta chains drawn from one sample of a study of CD8 T cells in ankylosing spondylitis. From the 5' RACE reads, TCRdb called clonotypes with MiXCR, one entry per CDR3 protein. The sample shows 350,000 to 550,000 distinct CDR3 sequences, 25% to 30% of them seen only once. Sample: blood, either unsorted or a sorted T cell fraction (not recorded which). The receptor source for this set is a male donor with ankylosing spondylitis. CDR3s include the opening cysteine and the closing phenylalanine or tryptophan. The D gene is left open where the match is weak. The listing skips clone size in some rows; elsewhere it reads once, few, many or a size class.

j_call clone_size v_call d_call cdr3_aa cdr3_nt
TRBJ1-2 NA TRBV20-1 TRBD1 CSALGQGGYGYTF TGCAGTGCTCTGGGACAGGGCGGCTATGGCTACACCTTC
TRBJ2-1 once TRBV5-1 TRBD2 CASSETSEGQFF TGCGCCAGCAGCGAGACTAGCGAGGGGCAGTTCTTC
TRBJ1-5 few TRBV15 NA CATSRDRSGQPQHF TGTGCCACCAGCAGAGACCGGAGCGGTCAGCCCCAGCATTTT
TRBJ2-5 NA TRBV3-1 NA CASSQDPHAGETQYF TGTGCCAGCAGCCAAGATCCCCACGCAGGGGAGACCCAGTACTTC
TRBJ1-1 NA TRBV28 NA CATFDLNTEAFF TGTGCCACCTTCGATCTGAACACTGAAGCTTTCTTT
TRBJ2-7 NA TRBV29-1 NA CSVEDYDEQYF TGCAGCGTTGAAGATTATGACGAGCAGTACTTC
TRBJ2-1 few TRBV5-5 TRBD2 CASSPRGASGIEFF TGTGCCAGCAGCCCCCGTGGAGCTAGCGGGATCGAATTCTTC
TRBJ2-6 NA TRBV7-9 NA CASSSGTPSGANVLTF TGTGCCAGCAGCTCTGGGACACCGTCTGGGGCCAACGTCCTGACTTTC
TRBJ1-6 NA TRBV20-1 NA CSARGRGLDSPLHF TGCAGTGCTAGAGGGAGAGGGTTGGATTCACCCCTCCACTTT
TRBJ2-3 NA TRBV5-1 TRBD1 CASSQTGRLTDTQYF TGCGCCAGCAGCCAGACAGGGAGACTCACAGATACGCAGTATTTT
TRBJ1-5 NA TRBV2 TRBD1 CASSRDSTNQPQHF TGTGCCAGCAGTAGGGACAGTACAAATCAGCCCCAGCATTTT
TRBJ2-1 many TRBV20-1 NA CSARDGGRGFRNEQFF TGCAGTGCTAGAGATGGCGGCAGGGGCTTTCGGAATGAGCAGTTCTTC
TRBJ1-2 NA TRBV20-1 NA CSAWTTRPYGYTF TGCAGTGCCTGGACTACACGCCCCTATGGCTACACCTTC
TRBJ2-1 few TRBV24-1 TRBD1 CATSDLGGQPFNEQFF TGTGCCACCAGTGATTTAGGGGGACAGCCTTTCAATGAGCAGTTCTTC
TRBJ1-4 few TRBV10-3 TRBD1 CAISAGGPNEKLFF TGTGCCATCAGTGCAGGGGGGCCTAATGAAAAACTGTTTTTT
TRBJ2-1 few TRBV20-1 NA CSARYGGTYNEQFF TGCAGTGCTAGATATGGCGGAACCTACAATGAGCAGTTCTTC
TRBJ1-1 once TRBV7-9 NA CASSFSGTNTEAFF TGTGCCAGCAGCTTTTCCGGGACAAACACTGAAGCTTTCTTT
TRBJ2-1 NA TRBV11-2 TRBD2 CASSSRLAGPYNEQFF TGTGCCAGCAGCTCGAGACTAGCGGGACCCTACAATGAGCAGTTCTTC
TRBJ1-4 NA TRBV5-1 TRBD1 CASSLRGQGGEKLFF TGCGCCAGCAGCTTGAGGGGACAGGGTGGAGAAAAACTGTTTTTT
TRBJ2-5 NA TRBV10-3 NA CAISESTKETQYF TGTGCCATCAGTGAGTCTACTAAAGAGACCCAGTACTTC
TRBJ2-1 NA TRBV29-1 TRBD2 CSVEGGLADQTYNEQFF TGCAGCGTTGAAGGGGGACTAGCGGACCAGACCTACAATGAGCAGTTCTTC
TRBJ2-1 few TRBV5-6 TRBD1 CASSLYSGTGGAYEQFF TGTGCCAGCAGCTTGTACTCCGGGACAGGGGGTGCGTATGAGCAGTTCTTC
TRBJ2-1 NA TRBV7-2 TRBD1 CASLTGTGPYNEQFF TGTGCCAGTCTTACCGGGACAGGACCCTACAATGAGCAGTTCTTC
TRBJ1-1 many TRBV21-1 NA CASSFWGSVETEAFF TGTGCCAGCAGCTTCTGGGGGTCGGTGGAAACTGAAGCTTTCTTT
TRBJ1-4 NA TRBV5-5 NA CASSLDGRTNEKLFF TGTGCCAGCAGCTTGGACGGGCGGACTAATGAAAAACTGTTTTTT
TRBJ1-6 few TRBV2 TRBD1 CASSDLSSDRVGSPLHF TGTGCCAGCAGTGACCTAAGCAGCGACAGGGTGGGTTCACCCCTCCACTTT
TRBJ2-5 few TRBV29-1 NA CSVEGRNQETQYF TGCAGCGTTGAAGGTCGTAATCAAGAGACCCAGTACTTC
TRBJ2-7 few TRBV3-1 NA CASSQVNVDKGF TGTGCCAGCAGCCAAGTTAACGTCGACAAGGGATTC
TRBJ2-3 NA TRBV20-1 TRBD2 CSAISGTSGTDTQYF TGCAGTGCTATCTCCGGGACTAGCGGCACAGATACGCAGTATTTT
TRBJ2-1 NA TRBV10-3 NA CAIRGGPQGNEQFF TGTGCCATCAGGGGGGGACCCCAGGGCAATGAGCAGTTCTTC
TRBJ1-6 few TRBV5-1 NA CASSLNRMESIHF TGCGCCAGCAGCTTGAACAGGATGGAATCGATCCACTTT
TRBJ2-5 few TRBV10-2 TRBD2 CASRHYYGGLAETQYF TGCGCCAGCAGACACTATTATGGGGGACTAGCAGAGACCCAGTACTTC
TRBJ2-7 NA TRBV29-1 NA CSVELGTPSYEQYF TGCAGCGTTGAACTAGGCACCCCTTCCTACGAGCAGTACTTC
TRBJ1-1 NA TRBV3-1 NA CASSQDREGNTEAFF TGTGCCAGCAGCCAAGATAGGGAGGGGAACACTGAAGCTTTCTTT
TRBJ1-1 NA TRBV27 NA CASSSLVTGRVGFF TGTGCCAGCAGTTCCCTGGTGACAGGCCGAGTAGGGTTCTTT
TRBJ2-2 NA TRBV7-2 NA CARMMDTGELFF TGTGCCAGGATGATGGACACCGGGGAGCTGTTTTTT
TRBJ2-5 NA TRBV19 TRBD1 CASSPRTGRETQYF TGTGCCAGTAGTCCGAGGACAGGGCGGGAGACCCAGTACTTC
TRBJ2-5 few TRBV10-3 TRBD2 CAIMGGGQETQYF TGTGCCATCATGGGGGGAGGGCAAGAGACCCAGTACTTC
TRBJ2-5 few TRBV5-5 NA CASSSVGVQETQYF TGTGCCAGCAGCTCCGTGGGCGTTCAAGAGACCCAGTACTTC
TRBJ1-1 NA TRBV18 NA CASSPANEAFF TGTGCCAGCTCACCAGCGAATGAAGCTTTCTTT
TRBJ1-2 NA TRBV5-1 TRBD1 CASSSRDRSFYGYTF TGCGCCAGCAGCTCGCGGGACAGGTCGTTCTATGGCTACACCTTC
TRBJ1-5 NA TRBV15 NA CATSRADRGQPQHF TGTGCCACCAGCAGAGCCGACAGAGGGCAGCCCCAGCATTTT
TRBJ2-1 NA TRBV20-1 TRBD2 CSATYFRGVSGRAINEQFF TGCAGTGCTACCTATTTCCGGGGAGTTAGCGGGAGGGCCATTAATGAGCAGTTCTTC
TRBJ1-3 few TRBV7-9 NA CASSFQQGSNTIYF TGTGCCAGCAGCTTTCAGCAGGGTAGTAACACCATATATTTT
TRBJ1-1 NA TRBV11-2 NA CASTLVQGNTEAFF TGTGCCAGCACCTTAGTCCAGGGTAACACTGAAGCTTTCTTT
TRBJ2-1 few TRBV5-1 TRBD2 CASSLVVVIAGDNEQFF TGCGCCAGCAGCTTGGTTGTTGTAATAGCGGGAGACAATGAGCAGTTCTTC
TRBJ2-1 NA TRBV29-1 TRBD2 CSVRTSGRAAGEQFF TGCAGCGTGAGGACTAGCGGGAGGGCCGCCGGTGAGCAGTTCTTC
TRBJ2-3 NA TRBV5-6 TRBD1 CASSWGQGAEDTQYF TGTGCCAGCAGCTGGGGACAGGGGGCGGAAGATACGCAGTATTTT
TRBJ2-7 NA TRBV12-3/TRBV12-4 TRBD2 CASSFLGGREQYF TGTGCCAGCAGTTTTTTGGGCGGGAGAGAGCAGTACTTC
TRBJ2-7 few TRBV6-1 NA CASHGERASYEQYF TGTGCCAGCCATGGGGAAAGGGCGTCCTACGAGCAGTACTTC
TRBJ2-2 NA TRBV3-1 NA CASSLSITGELFF TGTGCCAGCAGCCTTAGTATCACCGGGGAGCTGTTTTTT